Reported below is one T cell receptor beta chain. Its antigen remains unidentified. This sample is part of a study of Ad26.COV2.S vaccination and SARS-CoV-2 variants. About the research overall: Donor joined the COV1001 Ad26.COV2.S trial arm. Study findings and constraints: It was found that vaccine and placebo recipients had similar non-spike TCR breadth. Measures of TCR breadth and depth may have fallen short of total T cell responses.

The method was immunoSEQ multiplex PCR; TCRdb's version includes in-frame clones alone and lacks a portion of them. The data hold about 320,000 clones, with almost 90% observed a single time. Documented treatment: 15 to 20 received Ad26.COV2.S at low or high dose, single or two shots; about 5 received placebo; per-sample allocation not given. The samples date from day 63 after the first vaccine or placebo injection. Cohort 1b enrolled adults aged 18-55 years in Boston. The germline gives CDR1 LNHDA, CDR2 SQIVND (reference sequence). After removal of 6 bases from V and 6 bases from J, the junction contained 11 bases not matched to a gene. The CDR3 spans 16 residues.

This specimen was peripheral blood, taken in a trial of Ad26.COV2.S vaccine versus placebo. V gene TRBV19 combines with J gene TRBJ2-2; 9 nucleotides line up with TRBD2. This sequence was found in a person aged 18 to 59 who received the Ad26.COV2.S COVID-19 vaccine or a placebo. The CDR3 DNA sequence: TGTGCCAGTAGCCGGGATAGCGGGGGTGGGGCCGGGGAGCTGTTTTTT. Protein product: CASSRDSGGGAGELFF.